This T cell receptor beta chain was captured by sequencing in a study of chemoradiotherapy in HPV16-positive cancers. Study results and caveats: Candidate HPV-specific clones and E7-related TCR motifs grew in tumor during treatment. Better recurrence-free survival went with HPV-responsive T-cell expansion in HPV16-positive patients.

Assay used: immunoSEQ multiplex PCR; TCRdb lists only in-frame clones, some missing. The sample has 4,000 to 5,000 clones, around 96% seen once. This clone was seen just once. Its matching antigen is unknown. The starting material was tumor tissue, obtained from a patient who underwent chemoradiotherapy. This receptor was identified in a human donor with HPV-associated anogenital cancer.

This CDR3 reads CASSPSGRGRTDTQYF. In DNA, the CDR3 is TGTGCCAGCAGTCCTAGCGGGAGGGGAAGAACAGATACGCAGTATTTT. The rearrangement joins TRBV28 to TRBJ2-3; 12 positions match TRBD2. The junction had 6 bases not matched to a gene; V was cut back by 5 bases and J by 3 bases. The CDR3 has 16 amino acids. The V gene's germline CDR1 is MDHEN and CDR2 SYDVKM.